This T cell receptor (beta chain) was sequenced in a study of T cells expressing NK-cell markers. As for the study in general: Repertoire data for TCR beta were derived from sorted T cells (CD3+CD56+NKG2C+, CD3+CD56+NKG2C- and CD3+CD56-NKG2C+). Eight donors were sequenced, of whom seven were HCMV-seropositive, while the remaining one was HCMV-seronegative. Study observations and caveats: The study did not resolve the HCMV specificity of expanded NKG2C+ T cell clones.

Libraries used 5'RACE template switching adding universal primer site and UMIs. TCRdb reanalyzed the 5' RACE reads and collapses them to one entry per CDR3 protein, without DNA. The sample totals about 440,000 distinct CDR3 sequences. Concerning this clonotype itself: Its antigen is unidentified.

The germline V gene has CDR1 DFQATT and CDR2 SNEGSKA (reference sequence). The CDR3 loop spans 14 amino acids. The chain links TRBV20-1 to TRBJ2-3; the D call from TCRdb, TRBD1, cannot be confirmed without DNA. The sequence came from a woman between 18 and 69 years old in good health. Input material: blood T cells: a sorted CD56 or NKG2C T cell subset, CD4+ or CD8+ T cells, or bulk PBMC T cells (not recorded which). CDR3 sequence reads: CSASSGTSGDTQYF.